The 13 T cell receptor beta chains below were found in one sample sequenced in a study of T cell changes during pregnancy in multiple sclerosis. Assay used: immunoSEQ multiplex PCR; TCRdb lists only in-frame clones, some missing. The sample has about 61,000 clones; just under 90% are singletons. The sample here was peripheral blood, taken in the first trimester of pregnancy. These receptors all come from a female donor in good health, enrolled as a control in a pregnancy study.

This chain joins TRBV2 and TRBJ1-5; D possibly corresponds to TRBD1 (5 bases). Germline CDR1 is SNHLY and CDR2 is FYNNEI. V gave up 4 bases and J gave up 7 bases, with 17 bases separating them. The CDR3 has 15 amino acids. CDR3 region: CASSAVGRSDQPQHF. CDR3 in DNA: TGTGCCAGCAGTGCCGTGGGGCGGTCGGACCAGCCCCAGCATTTT.

V gene TRBV25-1 combines with J gene TRBJ2-3, with 7 positions matching TRBD2. From germline, CDR1 is MGHDK and CDR2 SYGVNS. The J segment lost 6 bases and the V segment lost 2 bases, leaving 5 bases of the junction unmatched. The CDR3 runs to 14 residues. In DNA form, the CDR3 reads TGTGCCAGCAGTGAACCCACAGCGGGGGATACGCAGTATTTT. Translated: CASSEPTAGDTQYF.

The chain couples TRBV27 to TRBJ2-2; perhaps TRBD1 as D (6 bases). The length of the CDR3 is 14 residues. CDR1 and CDR2 (germline): MNHEY, SMNVEV (reference sequence). Trimming cost V 6 bases and J 6 bases, with 14 bases left between them. CDR3 bases: TGTGCCAGCAGAGGGCAGGGGTGGTCCGGGGAGCTGTTTTTT. Encoded protein: CASRGQGWSGELFF.

The V gene is TRBV7-2, the J gene TRBJ2-5, with 9 bases fitting TRBD2. Looked up from germline, CDR1 is SGHTA and CDR2 is FQGNSA. Germline trimming cut 4 bases from V and 1 base from J; bases unmatched to any gene: 10. The CDR3 contains 17 residues. DNA of the CDR3: TGTGCCAGCAGCTATCATTTTAGCGGGGGTCGCCAAGAGACCCAGTACTTC. Translating gives CASSYHFSGGRQETQYF.

The chain couples TRBV5-8 to TRBJ2-1, with a weak D call TRBD2 (5 bases). V lost 4 bases and J 0 bases, leaving 17 bases between the germline ends. The CDR3 length is 17 residues. CDR1 and CDR2 (germline): SGHTS, YDEGEE. CDR3 residues: CASSLAGPPSSYNEQFF. Here the CDR3 DNA reads TGTGCCAGCAGCCTGGCGGGTCCGCCTAGCTCCTACAATGAGCAGTTCTTC.

The chain carries TRBV19 and TRBJ2-7, with TRBD1 identical over 9 bases. This CDR3 has 14 amino acids. The ends lost 6 bases at V and 0 bases at J; junction bases unmatched: 3. The germline gives CDR1 LNHDA, CDR2 SQIVND (reference sequence). CDR3 sequence (DNA): TGTGCCAGTAGACGGGACAGGGTCTCCTACGAGCAGTACTTC. Translation gives CASRRDRVSYEQYF.

The chain couples TRBV5-4 to TRBJ2-7; 10 nucleotides match TRBD1. The germline V gene has CDR1 SGHNT and CDR2 YYREEE (reference sequence). V lost 5 bases and J lost 5; bases outside the gene matches: 7. The CDR3 is 14 residues long. The CDR3 bases are TGTGCCAGCAGAAATAGGGACAGGGGTGACGAGCAGTACTTC. Residues: CASRNRDRGDEQYF.

This clone was seen once. This chain links TRBV9 with TRBJ2-1; weak D call: TRBD2 (7 bases). This CDR3 has 15 residues. Deletions cut 1 base from V and 3 bases from J, with 11 bases between. Germline V gene lookup returns CDR1 SGDLS and CDR2 YYNGEE. The CDR3 sequence: CASSVLGGHYNEQFF. Here the CDR3 DNA reads TGTGCCAGCAGCGTATTGGGGGGGCACTACAATGAGCAGTTCTTC.

This chain links TRBV19 with TRBJ1-5, with 9 bases aligning to TRBD1. Per germline, CDR1 LNHDA and CDR2 SQIVND (reference sequence). The CDR3 loop spans 17 amino acids. The V gene end was trimmed by 5 bases and the J gene end by 0 bases; junction bases not matched to a gene: 8. CDR3 region: CASSWDRELDSNQPQHF. CDR3 nucleotide sequence: TGTGCCAGTAGTTGGGACAGGGAACTGGATAGCAATCAGCCCCAGCATTTT.

The chain carries TRBV11-3 and TRBJ2-3, with a possible D match to TRBD2 (6 bases). Per the germline V gene, CDR1 is SGHNT and CDR2 is YENEEA. Trimming cost V 1 base and J 3 bases, with 17 bases left between them. The CDR3 consists of 17 residues. CDR3 in amino acids: CASSLGTRGVITDTQYF. CDR3 in DNA: TGTGCCAGCAGCTTAGGCACTCGCGGGGTCATTACAGATACGCAGTATTTT.

The rearrangement joins TRBV7-6 to TRBJ2-2; 10 nucleotides line up with TRBD2. The germline CDR1 and CDR2 sequences are SGHVS and FNYEAQ. Trimming cost V 5 bases and J 5 bases; bases outside gene matches: 11. This CDR3 has 17 residues. The CDR3 reads CASSLQGAGGRTGELFF. The CDR3 nucleotides read TGTGCCAGCAGCCTCCAAGGAGCGGGGGGGCGGACCGGGGAGCTGTTTTTT.

The CDR3 sequence is CASSLGPRGEQYF. In nucleotides, the CDR3 is TGTGCCAGCAGTTTGGGCCCTCGTGGCGAGCAGTACTTC. The V call is TRBV27, the J call TRBJ2-7; unclear D gene. V was trimmed by 3 bases and J by 6 bases, leaving 12 bases between them. The CDR3 spans 13 residues. The germline CDR1 and CDR2 sequences are MNHEY and SMNVEV (reference sequence).

The chain uses TRBV5-4 and TRBJ1-1, with D possibly being TRBD1 (6 bases). The V and J ends lost 5 bases and 3 bases respectively, with 11 bases between them. The CDR3 length is 13 residues. CDR1 SGHNT and CDR2 YYREEE come from the germline V gene (reference sequence). The CDR3 nucleotides are TGTGCCAGCAGGGGTACAGGGTACACTGAAGCTTTCTTT. Translating gives CASRGTGYTEAFF.